This record concerns one T cell receptor beta chain sequence. Which antigen it targets is not known. No per-base quality is available; no much larger clone lies one base away. The CDR3 holds 13 amino acids from the cysteine to the phenylalanine. The retained sequence is limited to the CDR3, 39 bases, with the frame set at the first base. Trimming removed 0 bases from V and 3 bases from J, leaving 6 bases between the germline ends. CDR1 LGHDT and CDR2 YNNKEL were looked up in the germline V gene (reference sequence). This entry comes from a study of T cell responses to AZD1222 COVID-19 vaccine (TCRdb year 2021). About the full investigation: AZD1222 recipients with second doses at about 4 weeks or about 12 weeks were pooled, because spike-specific TCR depth and breadth did not differ between schedules. A total of about 250 trial participants underwent TCR sequencing, of whom approximately 200 had received two doses of AZD1222 and some 25 had received two doses of the MenACWY control vaccine. Enrollment into the trials was organized by age into subgroups of 18-55, 56-69 and 70-plus years, and those subgroups contained approximately 150, 30 and 60 TCR-sequenced participants, respectively.

The CDR3 regions of human TCRbeta chains were subjected to immunosequencing. The source study handled its data this way. Repertoire TCRs were matched against a reference library of SARS-CoV-2-specific TCRs generated with the MIRA antigen-specificity platform. Breadth meant the fraction of unique TCRs that were SARS-CoV-2-associated, whereas depth meant the fraction of total T cells that were SARS-CoV-2-associated. Using the MIRA data, every spike-specific TCR was mapped to the spike region that the TCR reacted to and assigned to either a CD4 or a CD8 class. Log10-transformed breadth and depth values were compared by one-way ANOVA with Sidak's multiple comparisons tests. The immuneACCESS repertoire file appears here via TCRdb, limited to in-frame rearrangements. These files lack a portion of the clones; in checked studies, under half of the deficit traces to unresolved V genes, and the cause of the others is not known. For V, J and clone size, that table is used; D and trimming come from the DNA. The sample includes about 96,000 clones, with roughly 90% observed a single time. Clones ranked in the top ten supply approximately 25% of the sample.

Paper-wide results and their limitations: A significant rise in spike-specific TCR breadth and depth was observed after two AZD1222 doses relative to day 0 and relative to MenACWY recipients. The 56-69-year group was small, and its depth increase did not reach significance, likely because of low power. Nearly half of unique spike-specific TCRs reportedly recognized epitopes outside regions mutated in the B.1.351 and B.1.1.7 variants. Conclusions about previously exposed vaccinees were limited because only six or seven AZD1222 recipients were SARS-CoV-2 seropositive at baseline. CD4 TCRs associated with the vaccine covered the entire spike protein, and the dominant responses were in regions 160-218 and 743-854. Because no day 14 peak-response samples were available, repertoires were characterized only after the peak T cell response. Participants were mostly white British and included more females than males, and it was suggested by the authors that clonal diversity may have been underestimated.

The sample's time point label, decoded: baseline before first vaccination. Samples from vaccinated people were obtained from the UK trials COV001 and COV002, which included a single-blind randomized controlled phase 2/3 trial of AZD1222 (ChAdOx1 nCoV-19) in healthy adults. For TCRbeta chain sequencing, PBMC samples were collected from trial participants at day 0 and at day 28 after the second dose. This specimen consisted of peripheral blood, obtained on day 0 of AZD1222 vaccination. The chain was built from TRBV3-1 (or the pseudogene TRBV3-2) and TRBJ2-7; 5 matching bases give a weak D call of TRBD2. The clonotype originates from an adult in good health. The CDR3 region reads CASSQDRDYEQYF. The nucleotides are TGTGCCAGCAGCCAAGATCGGGACTACGAGCAGTACTTC.